This entry describes one T cell receptor (beta chain). In the original analysis: Reference gene primer amplification yielded estimated nucleated cell counts. Using immunoSEQ multiplex PCR, the repertoire was profiled, and TCRdb retains in-frame clones only, with some absent. Clonal size and the V and J genes are those of that table, whereas D and trimming came from the DNA. The table has around 270,000 clones, 80% to 90% seen once. V was clipped by 1 base and J by 10 bases, with 13 bases between them. This CDR3 is built from 13 residues. CDR1 and CDR2 (germline): MRHNA, SNTAGT. The sample is drawn from a study of blood T cell repertoires in COVID-19. The wider study: Acute and convalescent COVID-19 samples came from the United States, Italy and Spain.

The chain links TRBV6-4 to TRBJ1-1; D ambiguous. The TCR originated in a middle-aged man with acute or convalescent COVID-19. Sequenced sample: peripheral blood. The CDR3 DNA reads as TGTGCCAGCAGTGACTACGTGGGAGGGAGAGCTTTCTTT. It yields the protein CASSDYVGGRAFF.